The clone carrying this T cell receptor (beta chain) was counted at least ten times. Its antigen is unidentified. Quantitative 5'-RACE with molecular barcodes was used to make the TCR beta libraries. TCRdb analysed the 5' RACE reads with MiXCR anew, one entry per CDR3 protein. The data hold 500,000 or so distinct CDR3 sequences, with approximately 5% observed a single time. This sample was taken from a study of CD8 T cells in ankylosing spondylitis. Study results and caveats: Typical of ankylosing spondylitis blood, it appeared, was a TCR beta motif of eight highly homologous variants. CD8+ disease-linked clones were present at relatively low frequencies in blood. Reported data indicate significant enrichment of disease-linked clones within matched ankylosing spondylitis synovial fluid.

Germline-derived CDR1 and CDR2 are DFQATT and SNEGSKA (reference sequence). The CDR3 is made up of 14 amino acids. Between the trimmed V and J ends, which lost 4 bases and 0 bases, there was a span of 12 bases. The receptor was derived from a male donor with ankylosing spondylitis. The sample consisted of blood, either unsorted or a sorted T cell fraction (not recorded which). The gene calls are TRBV20-1 and TRBJ1-2; D might be TRBD1 (5 bases). CDR3 nucleotide sequence: TGCAGTGCTATGGGGGGATTTACTAACTATGGCTACACCTTC. It encodes CSAMGGFTNYGYTF.